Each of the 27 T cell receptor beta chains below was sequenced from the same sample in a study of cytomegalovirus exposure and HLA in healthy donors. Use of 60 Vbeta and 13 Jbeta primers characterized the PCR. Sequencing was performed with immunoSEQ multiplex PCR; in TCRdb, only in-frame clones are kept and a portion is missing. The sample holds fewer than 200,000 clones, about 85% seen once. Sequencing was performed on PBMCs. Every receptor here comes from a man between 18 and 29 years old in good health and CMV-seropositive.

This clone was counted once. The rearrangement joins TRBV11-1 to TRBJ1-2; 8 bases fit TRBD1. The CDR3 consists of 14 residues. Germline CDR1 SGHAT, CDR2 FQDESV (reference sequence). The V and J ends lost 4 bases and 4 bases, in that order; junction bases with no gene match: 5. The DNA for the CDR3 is TGTGCCAGCAGCTCAGGGGGCGGTGGCTATGGCTACACCTTC. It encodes CASSSGGGGYGYTF.

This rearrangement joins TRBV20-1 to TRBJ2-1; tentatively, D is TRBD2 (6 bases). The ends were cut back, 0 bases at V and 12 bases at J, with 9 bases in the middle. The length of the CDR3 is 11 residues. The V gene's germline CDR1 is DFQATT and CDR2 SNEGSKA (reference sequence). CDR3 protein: CSAREDYTQFF. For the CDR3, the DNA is TGCAGTGCTAGAGAGGACTACACGCAGTTCTTC.

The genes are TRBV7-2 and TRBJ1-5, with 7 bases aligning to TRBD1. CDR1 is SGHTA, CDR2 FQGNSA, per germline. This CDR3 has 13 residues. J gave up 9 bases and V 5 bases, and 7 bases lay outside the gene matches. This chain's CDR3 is CASSPTGDWPQHF. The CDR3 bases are TGTGCCAGCAGCCCCACAGGGGATTGGCCCCAGCATTTT.

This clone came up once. The DNA for the CDR3 is TGTGCCAGCAGTTACTCGAGAAATCAGCCCCAGCATTTT. Its protein product is CASSYSRNQPQHF. The chain has TRBV6-5 and TRBJ1-5; D is unclear. Germline CDR1 MNHEY, CDR2 SVGAGI. The CDR3 sequence is 13 residues long. V lost 0 bases and J 4 bases, leaving 4 bases between the germline ends.

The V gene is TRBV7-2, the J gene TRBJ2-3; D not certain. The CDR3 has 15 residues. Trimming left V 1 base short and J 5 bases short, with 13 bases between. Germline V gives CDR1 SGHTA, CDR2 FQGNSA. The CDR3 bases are TGTGCCAGCAGCTTAGATCAGGCCTATCAAGATACGCAGTATTTT. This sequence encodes CASSLDQAYQDTQYF.

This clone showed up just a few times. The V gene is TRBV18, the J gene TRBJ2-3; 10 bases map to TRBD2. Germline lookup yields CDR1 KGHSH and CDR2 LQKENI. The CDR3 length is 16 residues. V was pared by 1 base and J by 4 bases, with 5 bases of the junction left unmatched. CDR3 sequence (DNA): TGTGCCAGCTCACCACGTAGCGGGGGGTTTGCAGATACGCAGTATTTT. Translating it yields CASSPRSGGFADTQYF. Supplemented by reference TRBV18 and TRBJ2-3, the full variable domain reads NAGVMQNPRHLVRRRGQEARLRCSPMKGHSHVYWYRQLPEEGLKFMVYLQKENIIDESGMPKERFSAEFPKEGPSILRIQQVVRGDSAAYFCASSPRSGGFADTQYFGPGTRLTVL.

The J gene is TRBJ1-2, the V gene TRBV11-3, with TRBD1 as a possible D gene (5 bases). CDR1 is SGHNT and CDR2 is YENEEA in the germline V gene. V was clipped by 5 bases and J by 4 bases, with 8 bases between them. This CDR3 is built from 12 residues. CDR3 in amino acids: CASSPDSYGYTF. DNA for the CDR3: TGTGCCAGCAGCCCTGACAGCTATGGCTACACCTTC.

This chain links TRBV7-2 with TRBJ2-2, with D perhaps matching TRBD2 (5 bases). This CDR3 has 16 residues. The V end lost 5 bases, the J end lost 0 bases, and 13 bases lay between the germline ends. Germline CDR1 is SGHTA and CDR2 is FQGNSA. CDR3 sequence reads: CASSVGRTPNTGELFF. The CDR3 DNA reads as TGTGCCAGCAGCGTAGGACGGACTCCGAACACCGGGGAGCTGTTTTTT.

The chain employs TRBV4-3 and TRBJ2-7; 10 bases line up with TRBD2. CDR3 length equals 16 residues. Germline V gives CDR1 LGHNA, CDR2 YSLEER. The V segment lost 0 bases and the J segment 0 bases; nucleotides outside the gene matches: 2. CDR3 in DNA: TGCGCCAGCAGCCAAGATACTAGCGGGGTCTCCTACGAGCAGTACTTC. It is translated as CASSQDTSGVSYEQYF.

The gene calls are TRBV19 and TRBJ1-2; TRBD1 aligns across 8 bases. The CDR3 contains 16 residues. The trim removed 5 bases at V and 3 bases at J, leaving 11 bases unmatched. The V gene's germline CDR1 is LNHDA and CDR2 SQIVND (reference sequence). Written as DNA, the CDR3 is TGTGCCAGTAGTTCACGGGAGGACAGGGCTCACTATGGCTACACCTTC. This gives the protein CASSSREDRAHYGYTF.

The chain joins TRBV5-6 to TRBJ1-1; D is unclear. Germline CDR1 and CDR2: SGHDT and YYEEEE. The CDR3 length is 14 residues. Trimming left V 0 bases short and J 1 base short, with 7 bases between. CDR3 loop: CASSLASGNTEAFF. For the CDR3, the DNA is TGTGCCAGCAGCTTGGCGTCCGGGAACACTGAAGCTTTCTTT.

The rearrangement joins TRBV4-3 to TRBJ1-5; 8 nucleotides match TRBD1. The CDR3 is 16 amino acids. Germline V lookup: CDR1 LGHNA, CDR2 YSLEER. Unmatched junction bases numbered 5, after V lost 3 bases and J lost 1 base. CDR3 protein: CASSQDTGGSNQPQHF. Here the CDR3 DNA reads TGCGCCAGCAGCCAGGATACAGGGGGGAGCAATCAGCCCCAGCATTTT.

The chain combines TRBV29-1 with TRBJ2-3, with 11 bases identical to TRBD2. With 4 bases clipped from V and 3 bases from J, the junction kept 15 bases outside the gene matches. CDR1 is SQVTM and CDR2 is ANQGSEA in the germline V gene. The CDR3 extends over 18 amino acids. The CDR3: CSVVGSGGAGLWTDTQYF. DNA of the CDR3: TGCAGCGTTGTAGGTAGCGGGGGGGCCGGATTGTGGACAGATACGCAGTATTTT.

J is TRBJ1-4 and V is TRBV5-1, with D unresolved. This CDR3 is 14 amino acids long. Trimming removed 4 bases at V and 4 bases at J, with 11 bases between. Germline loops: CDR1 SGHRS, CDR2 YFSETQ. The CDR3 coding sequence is TGCGCCAGCAGCCCCACGGGAAGTAATGAAAAACTGTTTTTT. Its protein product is CASSPTGSNEKLFF.

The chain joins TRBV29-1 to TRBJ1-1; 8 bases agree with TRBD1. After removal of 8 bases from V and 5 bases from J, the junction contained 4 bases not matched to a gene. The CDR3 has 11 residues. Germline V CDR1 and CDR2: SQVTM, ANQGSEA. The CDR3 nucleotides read TGCAGCTCGGACAGGGTGACTGAAGCTTTCTTT. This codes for CSSDRVTEAFF.

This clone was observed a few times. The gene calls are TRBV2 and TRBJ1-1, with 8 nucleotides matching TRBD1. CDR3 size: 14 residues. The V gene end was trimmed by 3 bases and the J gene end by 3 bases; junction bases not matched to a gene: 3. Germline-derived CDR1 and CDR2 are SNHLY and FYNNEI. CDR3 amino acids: CASSDQGAYTEAFF. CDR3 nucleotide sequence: TGTGCCAGCAGTGACCAGGGGGCTTACACTGAAGCTTTCTTT.

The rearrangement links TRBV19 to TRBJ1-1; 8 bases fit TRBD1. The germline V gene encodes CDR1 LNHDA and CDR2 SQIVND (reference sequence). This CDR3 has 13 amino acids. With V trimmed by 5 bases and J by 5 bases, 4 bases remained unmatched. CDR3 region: CASSRQGKTEAFF. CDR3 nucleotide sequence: TGTGCCAGTAGTCGACAGGGGAAAACTGAAGCTTTCTTT.

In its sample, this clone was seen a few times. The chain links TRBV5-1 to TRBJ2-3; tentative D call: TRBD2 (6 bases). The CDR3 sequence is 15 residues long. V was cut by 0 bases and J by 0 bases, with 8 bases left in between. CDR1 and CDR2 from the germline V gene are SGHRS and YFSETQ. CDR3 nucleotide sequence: TGCGCCAGCAGCTTGGGGGGGGTTAGCACAGATACGCAGTATTTT. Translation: CASSLGGVSTDTQYF.

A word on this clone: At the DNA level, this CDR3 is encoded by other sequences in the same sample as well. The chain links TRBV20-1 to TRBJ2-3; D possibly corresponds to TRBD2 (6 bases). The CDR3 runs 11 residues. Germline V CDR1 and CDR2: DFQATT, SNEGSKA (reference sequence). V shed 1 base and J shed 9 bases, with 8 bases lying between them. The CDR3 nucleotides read TGCAGTGCTAGAGGGGGGGACACGCAGTATTTT. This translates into CSARGGDTQYF.

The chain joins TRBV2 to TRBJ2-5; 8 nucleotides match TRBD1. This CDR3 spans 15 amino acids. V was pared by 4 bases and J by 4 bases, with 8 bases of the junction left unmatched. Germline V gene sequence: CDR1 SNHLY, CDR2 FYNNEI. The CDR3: CASSVGTGGLETQYF. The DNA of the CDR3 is TGTGCCAGCAGTGTGGGGACAGGCGGCCTAGAGACCCAGTACTTC.

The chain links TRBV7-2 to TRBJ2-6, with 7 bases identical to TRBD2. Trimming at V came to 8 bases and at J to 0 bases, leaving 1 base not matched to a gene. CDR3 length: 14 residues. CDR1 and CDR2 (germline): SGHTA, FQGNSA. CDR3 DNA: TGTGCCAGCGGGACTACCTCTGGGGCCAACGTCCTGACTTTC. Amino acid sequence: CASGTTSGANVLTF.

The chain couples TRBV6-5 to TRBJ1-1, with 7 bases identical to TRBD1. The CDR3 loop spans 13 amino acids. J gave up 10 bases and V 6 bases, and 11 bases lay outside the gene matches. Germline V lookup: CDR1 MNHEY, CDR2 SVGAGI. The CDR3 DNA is TGTGCCAGCAGAAAACCGACAGGGAGGTTAGCTTTCTTT. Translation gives CASRKPTGRLAFF.

The CDR3 DNA is TGTGCCAGCAGCTCCTTGGAGTCGGGGGAGCTGTTTTTT. Translation gives CASSSLESGELFF. V usage is TRBV5-4 and J usage is TRBJ2-2; D remains unclear. Germline lookup yields CDR1 SGHNT and CDR2 YYREEE (reference sequence). The length of the CDR3 is 13 residues. V lost 3 bases, J lost 8 bases, and 11 bases lay in between.

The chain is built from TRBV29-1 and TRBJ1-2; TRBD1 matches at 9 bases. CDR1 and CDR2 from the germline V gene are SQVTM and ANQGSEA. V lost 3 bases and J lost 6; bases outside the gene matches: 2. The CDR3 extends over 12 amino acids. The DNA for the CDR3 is TGCAGCGTTGAGGACAGGGGCCATGGCTACACCTTC. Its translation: CSVEDRGHGYTF.

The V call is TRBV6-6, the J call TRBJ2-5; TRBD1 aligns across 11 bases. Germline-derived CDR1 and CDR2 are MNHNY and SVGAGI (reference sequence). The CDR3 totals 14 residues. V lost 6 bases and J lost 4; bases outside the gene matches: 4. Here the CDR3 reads CASRGQGAGETQYF. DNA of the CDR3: TGTGCCAGCAGAGGACAGGGGGCAGGAGAGACCCAGTACTTC.

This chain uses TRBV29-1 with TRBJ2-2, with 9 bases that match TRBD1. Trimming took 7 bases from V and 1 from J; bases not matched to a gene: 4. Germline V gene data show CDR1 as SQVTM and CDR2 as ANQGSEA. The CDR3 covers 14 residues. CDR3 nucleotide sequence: TGCAGCGACCGGGACAGGGTGAACACCGGGGAGCTGTTTTTT. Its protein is CSDRDRVNTGELFF.

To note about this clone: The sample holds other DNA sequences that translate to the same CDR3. The CDR3 DNA reads as TGTGCCAGCAGCTTTTCAGGAACCAATCAGCCCCAGCATTTT. It translates to CASSFSGTNQPQHF. V usage is TRBV5-6 and J usage is TRBJ1-5, with no clear D. Between the trimmed V and J ends, which lost 2 bases and 3 bases, there was a span of 9 bases. The CDR3 totals 14 residues. The germline CDR1 and CDR2 sequences are SGHDT and YYEEEE.